The entry below gives a single TCR beta chain sequence along with its context. What it binds is not known. Investigators reverse transcribed all isolated RNA, so they sequenced expressed TCRB transcripts. Sequencing used immunoSEQ multiplex PCR; TCRdb keeps in-frame clones, though not all of them. The profile shows 600,000 to 700,000 clones, 9.5% to 15% of them singletons. The entry originates in a study of beta chain features in type 1 diabetes. General study results and limits: Reduced insertions and increased deletions marked VDJ junctions in type 1 diabetes patients. The study left unresolved whether HLA type influences TCRB rearrangement. TCRB CDR3s from Type 1 diabetes patients were moderately but significantly shorter in all four CD4+ subsets.

Per germline, CDR1 MNHEY and CDR2 SVGAGI. The CDR3 covers 13 residues. V gave up 5 bases and J gave up 4 bases, with 11 bases separating them. Each population that was sorted was more than 95% pure. V and J are TRBV6-5 and TRBJ1-1; D possibly corresponds to TRBD1 (5 bases). Sequencing input: naive CD4+ T cells from blood. The receptor's source is a man aged 25 to 45 with type 1 diabetes. CDR3 loop: CASSLQGGTEAFF. CDR3 nucleotide sequence: TGTGCCAGCAGTCTGCAGGGTGGCACTGAAGCTTTCTTT.